Here is one T cell receptor beta chain with its context. Relative to its sample, this clonotype is medium-sized (0.01 to 0.1%). This clone's antigen is unknown. There are no base qualities to consult, and no much larger clone falls within one base. Library preparation used 5' RACE. The run used a NextSeq 500. To allow correction of PCR and sequencing errors, the TCR library protocol tagged every TCR cDNA molecule with a unique molecular identifier. Per the authors' processing: TCR identification, UMI-based error correction and CDR3 extraction were all carried out with Decombinator tools. Expanded TCRs were defined as those above a frequency of 2 per 1,000, corresponding to the top 1% of the tumor frequency distribution. Expanded tumor TCRs were classed as regional if statistically deemed absent (corrected P<0.05) from at least one tumor region, otherwise ubiquitous. Renyi diversity was calculated using the R vegan package after each repertoire was subsampled 100 times to 5,000 TCRs. To build CDR3 similarity networks, amino acid triplet string-kernel similarity was used, and CDR3s were connected when their pairwise similarity was above 0.82. TCRdb reprocessed the public reads (quality trimming at Q25 with fastp, clone calling with MiXCR) and kept in-frame beta chains. Each record represents a unique CDR3 protein, reported with the most common genes and DNA among its rows. TCRdb assigned the V and J calls; the authors' analysis was not used. Present in this sample are roughly 4,100 distinct CDR3 sequences, under 45% of which were seen just once. Under 40% of the sample goes to the ten largest clones.

The entry originates in a study of spatial heterogeneity in lung cancer (dated by TCRdb to the late 2010s). Looking at the study overall: Beta-chain transcripts were consistently detected in greater numbers than alpha-chain transcripts, which likely reflects a higher abundance of beta-chain transcripts. A strong correlation was found between TCR transcript counts in tumor regions and a T cell transcriptional module score from matched bulk RNA-seq. In the raw uncorrected reads, each unique combination of TCR and UMI appeared on average more than ten times. TCR alpha and beta repertoires were quantitatively compared across multiple tumor regions, matched nontumor lung and blood in non-small cell lung cancer. TCR repertoire features were related to nonsynonymous mutation counts determined by whole-exome sequencing of tumor tissue. At surgery, some 220 tumor regions, approximately 64 matched nontumor lung samples and 45 to 60 PBMC samples were TCR-sequenced for both alpha and beta chains.

General findings and caveats noted by the study authors: Counts of ubiquitous and regional expanded TCRs were found to correlate with counts of ubiquitous and regional nonsynonymous mutations, respectively. Confirming at a functional level the hypothesis that regional TCRs recognize regional mutations was considered to require additional single-cell paired TCR alpha and beta sequencing. TCR-seq coverage of tumor T cells was estimated to be only roughly 7% for alpha chains and approximately 12% for beta chains. The tumor nonsynonymous mutation count correlated with the number of expanded alpha and beta TCRs within the tumor.

The CDR3 goes from the cysteine to the phenylalanine over 13 residues. Solely the CDR3 DNA is kept, with 39 bases framed from the first base. The germline V gene gives CDR1 as MDHEN and CDR2 as SYDVKM. The trim is 7 bases for V and 5 bases for J, with a gap of 14 bases between the germline ends. The intended sense of this specimen's time point label: sample taken at primary tumor resection. Donors were 65 to 85 patients with early-stage, untreated non-small cell lung cancer from the lung TRACERx cohort. Without any cell sorting, TCR sequencing was performed on whole RNA extracted either from tumor and nontumor lung tissue or from cryopreserved PBMC samples. A patient was chosen for TCR sequencing only when enough RNA was available from at least two tumor regions. Tumor and adjacent nontumor lung specimens were reviewed by a lung pathologist before selection.

The sample here was lung tumor tissue, taken at surgery. This TCR was recovered from a male donor with early-stage non-small cell lung cancer. The chain was built from TRBV28 and TRBJ2-5; the D region may be TRBD1 or TRBD2, each matching 5 bases equally. Read as DNA, the sequence is TGTGCCAGCACCCTTCGGGGCCGGGAGACCCAGTACTTC. It translates as CASTLRGRETQYF. Beyond the CDR3, the reference TRBV28 and TRBJ2-5 genes provide the residues; the full variable domain reads: DVKVTQSSRYLVKRTGEKVFLECVQDMDHENMFWYRQDPGLGLRLIYFSYDVKMKEKGDIPEGYSVSREKKERFSLILESASTNQTSMYLCASTLRGRETQYFGPGTRLLVL.